A selection of T cell receptor beta chains follows, all from one sample in a study of cytomegalovirus exposure and HLA in healthy donors. Assay: immunoSEQ multiplex PCR; the TCRdb copy retains only in-frame clones and omits some. Here the sample spans under 150,000 clones, 75% to 80% being singletons. What was sequenced was PBMCs. These receptors were collected from a woman aged 25 to 39 in good health and CMV-seropositive. The CDR3 runs from the conserved cysteine through the conserved F or W. Each record gives: clone size, V gene, J gene, D gene, CDR3 DNA, CDR3 protein. A D gene is named only where the DNA matches it firmly. Expanded clones are given a class, and other clones once, few, many or no size at all.

>.|TRBV28|TRBJ2-2|.
TGTGCCAGCAGTTTGGAGTACACCGGGGAGCTGTTTTTT
CASSLEYTGELFF
>.|TRBV2|TRBJ2-3|.
TGTGCCAGGGTGGCGGGATCTACAGATACGCAGTATTTT
CARVAGSTDTQYF
>many|TRBV11-3|TRBJ2-3|.
TGTGCCAGCAGCCCCGGGAGTGGGGCAAGCTACACAGATACGCAGTATTTT
CASSPGSGASYTDTQYF
>.|TRBV29-1|TRBJ1-4|.
TGCAGCGTGGGCCTTAATGAAAAACTGTTTTTT
CSVGLNEKLFF
>.|TRBV29-1|TRBJ2-1|.
TGCAGCGTTGAAGTGGGTCTGCTGGGGCATGAGCAGTTCTTC
CSVEVGLLGHEQFF
>.|TRBV7-2|TRBJ2-5|TRBD2
TGTGCATCGAGAAGCGGGGGGGCCGCAGAGACCCAGTACTTC
CASRSGGAAETQYF
>once|TRBV4-1|TRBJ2-3|.
TGCGCCAGCAGCGATAGGCAAGGGGCCCCCCCAGATACGCAGTATTTT
CASSDRQGAPPDTQYF
>.|TRBV4-1|TRBJ2-3|TRBD2
TGCGCCAGCACAGAATACGTGGGGGGGAGGCCAGATACGCAGTATTTT
CASTEYVGGRPDTQYF
>.|TRBV4-2|TRBJ2-5|.
TGTGCCAGCAGCCCCCCTCTCCTGGGTAAGGGGGAGACCCAGTACTTC
CASSPPLLGKGETQYF
>once|TRBV28|TRBJ2-1|TRBD2
TGTGCCAGCAGTTTCTTAGCGGGGGTCCAGGGGCAGTTCTTC
CASSFLAGVQGQFF
>.|TRBV2|TRBJ2-5|.
TGTGCCAGCAGTGATCTAGTGGCTCAGGGGACCCAAGAGACCCAGTACTTC
CASSDLVAQGTQETQYF
>.|TRBV9|TRBJ2-5|.
TGTGCCAGCAGCGTAGACGCACAGACCACCCGAGAGACCCAGTACTTC
CASSVDAQTTRETQYF
>.|TRBV27|TRBJ1-3|.
TGTGCCAGCAGTCGAACACGGGACACTGGAAACACCATATATTTT
CASSRTRDTGNTIYF
>few|TRBV4-3|TRBJ1-5|.
TGCGCCAGCAGCCAAATTACGGGTATCCAGCCCCAGCATTTT
CASSQITGIQPQHF
>.|TRBV7-9|TRBJ1-4|TRBD1
TGTGCCAGCAGCGAGACCGGGACAGGTCCAGAAAAACTGTTTTTT
CASSETGTGPEKLFF
>.|TRBV27|TRBJ1-6|.
TGTGCCAGCAGTTTGGACGCGGGTTTGGCCCTCCACTTT
CASSLDAGLALHF
>.|TRBV5-6|TRBJ2-7|TRBD1
TGTGCCAGCAGCTTTCTAGGTGAGGGGGCCTTCTACGAGCAGTACTTC
CASSFLGEGAFYEQYF
>.|TRBV4-3|TRBJ1-4|.
TGCGCCAGCAGCCAAGGTCCAGGGTTTCGGGAAAAACTGTTTTTT
CASSQGPGFREKLFF
>.|TRBV19|TRBJ2-1|TRBD2
TGTGCCAGTAGTATGTCACCGGGACTAGCGGTCAATGAGCAGTTCTTC
CASSMSPGLAVNEQFF
>.|TRBV28|TRBJ1-1|.
TGTGCCAGCAGTCGCGCAGGTGAAGCTTTCTTT
CASSRAGEAFF
>.|TRBV4-2|TRBJ2-1|.
TGTGCCAGCAGCCAAGATAGCACTCTCTACAATGAGCAGTTCTTC
CASSQDSTLYNEQFF
>.|TRBV7-6|TRBJ2-2|.
TGTGCCAGCAGCCCGGACAGAACGACCGGGGAGCTGTTTTTT
CASSPDRTTGELFF
>.|TRBV7-2|TRBJ2-5|TRBD1
TGTGCCAGCACCGGGACAGGCCAAGAGACCCAGTACTTC
CASTGTGQETQYF
>.|TRBV9|TRBJ2-5|.
TGTGCCAGCAGCGTACACGGGAGAGAGACCCAGTACTTC
CASSVHGRETQYF
>.|TRBV2|TRBJ2-3|.
TGTGCCAGCAACAGGGACCGAGGGGTGCAGGGGGATACGCAGTATTTT
CASNRDRGVQGDTQYF
>.|TRBV9|TRBJ1-6|TRBD1
TGTGCCAGCAGCGTAAGAGACAGGGTTTATAATTCACCCCTCCACTTT
CASSVRDRVYNSPLHF
>.|TRBV14|TRBJ2-3|.
TGTGCCAGCAGCCAGGGACTTAGCACAGATACGCAGTATTTT
CASSQGLSTDTQYF
>.|TRBV2|TRBJ2-2|TRBD1
TGTGCCAGCAGTCTTGCCGGGACAGGGAACACCGGGGAGCTGTTTTTT
CASSLAGTGNTGELFF
>.|TRBV6-5|TRBJ2-7|.
TGTGCCAGCAGTTACTCCGACAGGATAAATTACGAGCAGTACTTC
CASSYSDRINYEQYF
>few|TRBV9|TRBJ2-2|.
TGTGCCAGCAGCGTAGCTGGCTCGAACACCGGGGAGCTGTTTTTT
CASSVAGSNTGELFF
>.|TRBV2|TRBJ1-6|TRBD1
TGTGCCAGCAGCGGACAGGGGGAATATAATTCACCCCTCCACTTT
CASSGQGEYNSPLHF
>.|TRBV30|TRBJ2-1|.
TGTGCCTGGAGTGTCGGTCTAGCGACTAATGAGCAGTTCTTC
CAWSVGLATNEQFF
>once|TRBV6-6|TRBJ1-2|.
TGTGCCAGCAGTTACTCCGCGGCTAACTATGGCTACACCTTC
CASSYSAANYGYTF
>.|TRBV25-1|TRBJ2-5|TRBD1
TGTGCCAGCAGTGTGTTAGGGACAGAGGGGACCCAGTACTTC
CASSVLGTEGTQYF
>.|TRBV6-1|TRBJ2-1|TRBD2
TGTGCCAGCAGTGAACATCCTGGACTAGCGAACAATGAGCAGTTCTTC
CASSEHPGLANNEQFF
>.|TRBV9|TRBJ2-5|TRBD1
TGTGCCAGCAGCGTAGGAGAACAGGGGGCCGGGACCCAGTACTTC
CASSVGEQGAGTQYF
>.|TRBV7-9|TRBJ2-7|TRBD2
TGTGCCAGCAGCTCCCCGGGGGGGTCGTACGAGCAGTACTTC
CASSSPGGSYEQYF
>.|TRBV4-2|TRBJ2-1|.
TGTGCCAGCAGCCGCCCGGGACTGCGACCTGAGAATGAGCAGTTCTTC
CASSRPGLRPENEQFF
>.|TRBV14|TRBJ2-7|.
TGTGCCAGCAACCAAGGAGTTTCGTGGGGAGTCGGCTACGAGCAGTACTTC
CASNQGVSWGVGYEQYF
>.|TRBV7-2|TRBJ1-2|TRBD1
TGTGCCAGCAGCGCAACAGGGGGCGGGGAGGGCTACACCTTC
CASSATGGGEGYTF
>.|TRBV7-6|TRBJ2-2|.
TGTGCCAGCAGCCCCCTTAAGGGGAAAACCGGGGAGCTGTTTTTT
CASSPLKGKTGELFF
>.|TRBV7-9|TRBJ1-1|.
TGTGCCAGCAGCGGGTCGGGAATTACTGAAGCTTTCTTT
CASSGSGITEAFF
>once|TRBV9|TRBJ2-1|TRBD2
TGTGCCAGCAGCGTAGAAGAGCGGGGGGGCAACTACAATGAGCAGTTCTTC
CASSVEERGGNYNEQFF
>.|TRBV4-3|TRBJ2-7|TRBD2
TGCGCCAGCAGCCGGGGACTAGCGGGCGAGCAGTACTTC
CASSRGLAGEQYF
>few|TRBV28|TRBJ1-5|TRBD1
TGTGCCAGCACCTCACCGGGACAGGTCAAGGTTGGGAATTTT
CASTSPGQVKVGNF
>.|TRBV19|TRBJ1-2|.
TGTGCCAGTAGGATACAGGGTTCGGGCTATGGCTACACCTTC
CASRIQGSGYGYTF
>.|TRBV6-5|TRBJ1-2|.
TGTGCCAGCAGTTACCGGGCGGGTAACTATGGCTACACCTTC
CASSYRAGNYGYTF
>.|TRBV7-6|TRBJ2-3|.
TGTGCCAGCAGCTCAACGGCAGATACGCAGTATTTT
CASSSTADTQYF
>.|TRBV7-9|TRBJ2-1|.
TGTGCCAGCAGCTTAATTCCCAGCTCCTACAATGAGCAGTTCTTC
CASSLIPSSYNEQFF
>.|TRBV10-2|TRBJ2-7|.
TGCGCCAGCAGTGGGCCCTGGGGCAGCCACTCCTACGAGCAGTACTTC
CASSGPWGSHSYEQYF
>.|TRBV4-3|TRBJ1-1|.
TGCGCCAGCAGCCAAGATCTGAGCGGGACGCGCGGCAGGGAGACCACTGAAGCTTTCTTT
CASSQDLSGTRGRETTEAFF
>.|TRBV11-1|TRBJ2-1|.
TGTGCCAGCAGCTTCCGGGGAGGTGAGCAGTTCTTC
CASSFRGGEQFF
>.|TRBV7-9|TRBJ2-7|.
TGTGCCAGCAGCTTACAGGGGACCTCCTACGAGCAGTACTTC
CASSLQGTSYEQYF
>few|TRBV6-5|TRBJ1-2|.
TGTGCCAGCAGCGCAAGACAGATATATGGCTACACCTTC
CASSARQIYGYTF
>.|TRBV28|TRBJ2-4|TRBD1
TGTGCCAGCGCTGACAGGGGAAAAAACATTCAGTACTTC
CASADRGKNIQYF
>few|TRBV19|TRBJ2-3|TRBD2
TGTGCCACCAGGAGGCGGGGGGGCGAAGATACGCAGTATTTT
CATRRRGGEDTQYF
>.|TRBV7-6|TRBJ2-1|.
TGTGCCAGCAGCTCGCCGGACTGGAGGTACAATGAGCAGTTCTTC
CASSSPDWRYNEQFF